These 30 T cell receptor beta chains share one sample of origin, sequenced in a study of T cells in Graves' hyperthyroidism and ophthalmopathy (dated by TCRdb to the late 2010s). Preparation of the library involved multiplex PCR. The instrument given in TCRdb is Illumina HiSeq 2000. TCR beta CDR3 regions were amplified from RNA transcripts. For the first round of RT-PCR on the TCR CDR3, the HTBI primer set was used together with the Qiagen OneStep RT-PCR kit. TCRdb reprocessed the public reads (quality trimming at Q25 with fastp, clone calling with MiXCR) and kept in-frame beta chains. Identical CDR3 proteins give one entry, which carries the most common genes and DNA. This sample lists 350,000 or so distinct CDR3 sequences; roughly 20% were detected once. The top ten constitute roughly a sixth of the sample. The sequencing input was blood. These receptors were obtained from a middle-aged woman with Graves' ophthalmopathy.

This clonotype was seen repeatedly, ten times or more. V is TRBV4-2 and J is TRBJ2-1; the D is unclear. Per germline, CDR1 LGHNA and CDR2 YNFKEQ. This CDR3 has 11 residues. Trimming took off 7 bases at V and 11 bases at J, with 12 bases between the two ends. CDR3 in amino acids: CASIHLNKQFF. Here the CDR3 DNA reads TGTGCCAGCATTCACCTTAATAAGCAGTTCTTC.

This clonotype was seen many times. The V and J genes are TRBV19 and TRBJ1-3; D unclear. The V gene's germline CDR1 is LNHDA and CDR2 SQIVND (reference sequence). CDR3 length: 13 residues. The V end lost 3 bases, the J end lost 1 base, and 4 bases lay between the germline ends. CDR3 sequence reads: CASSISSGNTIYF. In DNA, the CDR3 is TGTGCCAGTAGTATCAGTTCTGGAAACACCATATATTTT.

This clonotype was picked up many times. The V call is TRBV6-2 or TRBV6-3, the J call TRBJ2-7; 8 positions agree with TRBD2. Trimming removed 5 bases from V and 5 bases from J; junction bases left unmatched: 5. The CDR3 is 13 amino acids. Germline loops: CDR1 MNHEY, CDR2 SVGEGT. CDR3 residues: CASSSGSANEQYF. The CDR3 coding sequence is TGTGCCAGCAGTAGCGGGAGTGCTAACGAGCAGTACTTC.

This clonotype was recorded many times. This chain joins TRBV20-1 and TRBJ1-2, with a weak D call TRBD1 (5 bases). Germline V gene data show CDR1 as DFQATT and CDR2 as SNEGSKA (reference sequence). This CDR3 comprises 13 residues. The germline V and J ends were trimmed by 5 bases and 7 bases, with 17 bases remaining between them. CDR3: CSAPGLGGTGYTF. CDR3 nucleotide sequence: TGCAGTGCTCCTGGGTTAGGCGGGACTGGCTACACCTTC.

This clonotype was observed many times. The rearrangement joins TRBV24-1 to TRBJ1-1; D not resolved. In germline, CDR1 is KGHDR, CDR2 SFDVKD. Trimming pared 4 bases from V and 5 bases from J, leaving 16 bases between. The CDR3 runs 15 residues. The CDR3 DNA reads as TGTGCCACCAGTGAGGGCTTTCTGGGCGCAACTGAAGCTTTCTTT. As protein: CATSEGFLGATEAFF.

This clonotype appeared many times. V gene TRBV4-1 combines with J gene TRBJ1-2; D call uncertain. V gave up 1 base and J gave up 6 bases, with 15 bases separating them. In germline, CDR1 is MGHRA, CDR2 YSYEKL. The CDR3 extends over 15 amino acids. The CDR3 DNA follows: TGCGCCAGCAGCCAAGCCGAGGGTGTCATCGATGGCTACACCTTC. The encoded protein is CASSQAEGVIDGYTF.

In this sample, this clonotype turned up many times. This chain connects TRBV7-8 to TRBJ1-2; weak D call: TRBD1 (5 bases). Between the trimmed V and J ends, which lost 3 bases and 3 bases, there was a span of 8 bases. The CDR3 totals 13 residues. Germline V lookup: CDR1 SGHVS, CDR2 FQNEAQ. The CDR3 coding sequence is TGTGCCAGCAGCTTCCAGGGCCACTATGGCTACACCTTC. Translating gives CASSFQGHYGYTF.

This clonotype was counted at least ten times. The CDR3 DNA sequence: TGTGCCAGCAGTTTTAAAACCCCGACCCAGTACTTC. Translation gives CASSFKTPTQYF. This chain connects TRBV12-3 or TRBV12-4 to TRBJ2-5; D is ambiguous. The V end was cut by 3 bases, the J end by 7 bases, with 9 bases between. This CDR3 contains 12 residues.

This clonotype was observed many times. The gene calls are TRBV24-1 and TRBJ2-2; 9 bases are a match to TRBD1. From germline, CDR1 is KGHDR and CDR2 SFDVKD. The trim removed 4 bases at V and 8 bases at J, leaving 4 bases unmatched. CDR3 length: 14 amino acids. The CDR3 protein is CATSDLDRGGELFF. CDR3 bases: TGTGCCACCAGTGACCTCGACAGGGGGGGGGAGCTGTTTTTT.

V gene TRBV12-3 or TRBV12-4 combines with J gene TRBJ2-5; possible D gene TRBD2, 7 bases. The ends were cut back, 6 bases at V and 2 bases at J, with 16 bases in the middle. The CDR3 runs to 15 residues. The CDR3 DNA reads as TGTGCCAGCAGCCCCACCGGGGGGCAGCAAGAGACCCAGTACTTC. The encoded protein is CASSPTGGQQETQYF.

The chain recombines TRBV7-9 with TRBJ1-6; a weak D match, TRBD1 (5 bases). The CDR3 length is 12 residues. Germline assignment: CDR1 SEHNR and CDR2 FQNEAQ (reference sequence). Trimming took off 6 bases at V and 9 bases at J, with 9 bases between the two ends. The CDR3 region has the DNA TGTGCCAGCAGATCAGGGACTTCACCCCTCCACTTT. It is translated as CASRSGTSPLHF. The full variable domain, completed using reference TRBV7-9 and TRBJ1-6, is DTGVSQNPRHKITKRGQNVTFRCDPISEHNRLYWYRQTLGQGPEFLTYFQNEAQLEKSRLLSDRFSAERPKGSFSTLEIQRTEQGDSAMYLCASRSGTSPLHFGNGTRLTVT.

This clonotype appeared many times. This chain links TRBV28 with TRBJ2-7; tentatively, D is TRBD1 (6 bases). The CDR3 loop spans 17 amino acids. Trimming removed 2 bases from V and 3 bases from J, with 20 bases in between. CDR1 and CDR2 (germline): MDHEN, SYDVKM. The CDR3 region is CASSLAGIRDNDYEQYF. CDR3 sequence (DNA): TGTGCCAGCAGTTTAGCTGGTATTAGGGACAACGACTACGAGCAGTACTTC.

In its sample, this clonotype was seen many times. Being one base from a much bigger clone, this may be a read error. The CDR3 end shows no conserved phenylalanine or tryptophan, and so a read error is likely. For the CDR3, the DNA is TGCAGCGTTATCACAGGGGAAATGAACACTGAAGCTTTCCTT. This sequence encodes CSVITGEMNTEAFL. The chain combines TRBV29-1 with TRBJ1-1, with 7 bases identical to TRBD1. Unmatched junction bases numbered 6, after V lost 5 bases and J lost 0 bases. The germline V gene encodes CDR1 SQVTM and CDR2 ANQGSEA. The CDR3 length is 14 residues.

This clonotype was counted ten times or more. The V gene is TRBV27, the J gene TRBJ1-2, with TRBD1 matching over 7 bases. V gave up 9 bases and J gave up 6 bases; unmatched junction bases: 10. The germline gives CDR1 MNHEY, CDR2 SMNVEV (reference sequence). CDR3 length: 13 amino acids. The CDR3 here is CASGDRLYHGYTF. The CDR3, as DNA: TGTGCCAGTGGGGACAGACTCTACCATGGCTACACCTTC.

In its sample, this clonotype was seen many times. The rearrangement links TRBV28 to TRBJ1-2; 9 nucleotides line up with TRBD1. V was pared by 5 bases and J by 7 bases, with 11 bases of the junction left unmatched. The CDR3 has 15 amino acids. The germline V gene has CDR1 MDHEN and CDR2 SYDVKM. DNA for the CDR3: TGTGCCAGCAGTGGCATACCGGGACAGGGTAGTGGCTACACCTTC. It yields the protein CASSGIPGQGSGYTF.

This chain connects TRBV6-1 to TRBJ2-7, with D possibly TRBD1 on 5 matching bases. Germline values: CDR1 MNHNS, CDR2 SASEGT. The CDR3 has 15 amino acids. V lost 5 bases and J lost 3, with 17 bases in between. The DNA for the CDR3 is TGTGCCAGCAGTCGAAAGGACATCCTAGGCTACGAGCAGTACTTC. Its protein is CASSRKDILGYEQYF.

This chain connects TRBV12-3 or TRBV12-4 to TRBJ2-2; 14 bases are a match to TRBD2. V was clipped by 3 bases and J by 5 bases; unmatched bases: 5. The CDR3 runs 17 residues. The CDR3 DNA sequence: TGTGCCAGCAGTTTGCAGGGACTAGCGGGAGTTACCGGGGAGCTGTTTTTT. It translates to CASSLQGLAGVTGELFF.

In this sample, this clonotype turned up many times. This chain joins TRBV20-1 and TRBJ2-7; 10 positions match TRBD2. Trimming took 5 bases from V and 4 from J; bases not matched to a gene: 5. The CDR3 covers 13 residues. Germline V gene data show CDR1 as DFQATT and CDR2 as SNEGSKA (reference sequence). The CDR3 loop reads CSAPLSGRYEQYF. The CDR3 nucleotides are TGCAGTGCTCCCCTTAGCGGGAGGTACGAGCAGTACTTC.

The gene calls are TRBV29-1 and TRBJ1-1; D is unclear. V dropped 5 bases and J dropped 6 bases, with 13 bases sitting between them. Per germline, CDR1 SQVTM and CDR2 ANQGSEA. The CDR3 extends over 12 amino acids. In DNA form, the CDR3 reads TGCAGCGTTTGGTTGAGGGCCGCTGAAGCTTTCTTT. Translated: CSVWLRAAEAFF. Combining the CDR3 with reference TRBV29-1 and TRBJ1-1 gives the whole variable domain SAVISQKPSRDICQRGTSLTIQCQVDSQVTMMFWYRQQPGQSLTLIATANQGSEATYESGFVIDKFPISRPNLTFSTLTVSNMSPEDSSIYLCSVWLRAAEAFFGQGTRLTVV.

This clonotype was recorded many times. This chain uses TRBV7-9 with TRBJ1-2; D is uncertain. V lost 5 bases and J lost 3, with 13 bases in between. CDR3 length: 14 residues. From germline, CDR1 is SEHNR and CDR2 FQNEAQ (reference sequence). The CDR3, as DNA: TGTGCCAGCAGCCCATCCGTTGGGGACTATGGCTACACCTTC. Its translation: CASSPSVGDYGYTF.

This clonotype has at least ten counts. V is TRBV18 and J is TRBJ1-2, with 9 nucleotides matching TRBD1. V shed 6 bases, J shed 3 bases, and the junction held 8 bases outside the gene matches. This CDR3 spans 15 amino acids. Germline-derived CDR1 and CDR2 are KGHSH and LQKENI. The CDR3 is CASSREGQGYYGYTF. For the CDR3, the DNA is TGTGCCAGCTCCCGTGAAGGACAGGGGTACTATGGCTACACCTTC.

As concerns this clonotype: A read error may be the cause here, since a much bigger clone is one base away. The chain employs TRBV11-2 and TRBJ2-7, with D perhaps matching TRBD1 (6 bases). This CDR3 has 16 residues. Germline CDR1 reads SGHAT; CDR2 reads FQNNGV. Trimming pared 3 bases from V and 1 base from J, leaving 16 bases between. CDR3 DNA: TGTGCCAGCAGCTTCAGGGACAAGCGGACATCCTACGAGCAGTACTTC. It specifies CASSFRDKRTSYEQYF.

Ten or more counts support this clonotype. A junction boundary mismatches the germline segment, possibly from a read error. The V gene is TRBV20-1, the J gene TRBJ2-2, with no clear D. Germline V gene sequence: CDR1 DFQATT, CDR2 SNEGSKA (reference sequence). The CDR3 totals 12 residues. CDR3 residues: CSAGDMDGELFF. Here the CDR3 DNA reads TGCAGTGCTGGAGATATGGACGGGGAGCTGTTTTTT.

The sample holds many counts of this clonotype. V and J are TRBV6-5 and TRBJ1-1; D gene uncertain. V was shortened by 5 bases and J by 3 bases, with 10 bases between the two germline ends. The V gene's germline CDR1 is MNHEY and CDR2 SVGAGI. The CDR3 length is 13 residues. DNA of the CDR3: TGTGCCAGCAGTCCCTCGGGCTACACTGAAGCTTTCTTT. Its translation: CASSPSGYTEAFF.

This clonotype was recorded at least ten times. This chain uses TRBV29-1 with TRBJ1-2; possibly TRBD1 for D (6 bases). CDR1 and CDR2 (germline): SQVTM, ANQGSEA. This CDR3 has 15 residues. The V end was cut by 6 bases, the J end by 8 bases, with 25 bases between. The CDR3 protein is CSVRIAGGPLGGYTF. The DNA of the CDR3 is TGCAGCGTGAGGATAGCGGGGGGGCCGCTTGGGGGCTACACCTTC.

V usage is TRBV5-4 and J usage is TRBJ1-1, with 8 nucleotides matching TRBD1. The CDR3 loop spans 15 amino acids. V was pared by 4 bases and J by 2 bases, with 7 bases of the junction left unmatched. CDR1 and CDR2 from the germline V gene are SGHNT and YYREEE (reference sequence). For the CDR3, the DNA is TGTGCCAGCAGCCCGAGGACAGGGAGAAACACTGAAGCTTTCTTT. It specifies CASSPRTGRNTEAFF.

The table lists this clonotype with many counts. This chain joins TRBV24-1 and TRBJ2-2, with 13 positions matching TRBD2. The CDR3 is 15 residues long. Germline values: CDR1 KGHDR, CDR2 SFDVKD. The J segment lost 9 bases and the V segment lost 5 bases, leaving 5 bases of the junction unmatched. In nucleotides, the CDR3 is TGTGCCACCAGTGGAACTAGCGGGAGGGACCGGGAGCTGTTTTTT. This sequence encodes CATSGTSGRDRELFF.

The chain has TRBV15 and TRBJ1-1, with unresolved D. V was trimmed by 4 bases and J by 1 base, leaving 10 bases between them. The CDR3 runs 14 residues. Per germline, CDR1 LNHNV and CDR2 YYDKDF (reference sequence). The CDR3 protein is CATSIEGGNTEAFF. For the CDR3, the DNA is TGTGCCACCAGCATAGAGGGAGGGAACACTGAAGCTTTCTTT.

This clonotype was recorded many times. The gene calls are TRBV28 and TRBJ1-5, with D tentatively TRBD1 (6 bases). The CDR3 runs 14 residues. The V end lost 6 bases, the J end lost 6 bases, and 15 bases lay between the germline ends. Germline CDR1 reads MDHEN; CDR2 reads SYDVKM. As DNA, the CDR3 is TGTGCCAGCAGCTCCCCAGGGGCTAGTCAGCCCCAGCATTTT. Translating it yields CASSSPGASQPQHF. Supplemented by reference TRBV28 and TRBJ1-5, the full variable domain reads DVKVTQSSRYLVKRTGEKVFLECVQDMDHENMFWYRQDPGLGLRLIYFSYDVKMKEKGDIPEGYSVSREKKERFSLILESASTNQTSMYLCASSSPGASQPQHFGDGTRLSIL.

The sample holds many counts of this clonotype. This sequence joins TRBV6-1 and TRBJ1-5; the D is unclear. Germline values: CDR1 MNHNS, CDR2 SASEGT. V shed 2 bases and J shed 15 bases, with 17 bases lying between them. This CDR3 contains 13 residues. In DNA form, the CDR3 reads TGTGCCAGCAGTGAAAGTGAGATCGAGGCTCGGCATTTT. It encodes CASSESEIEARHF.